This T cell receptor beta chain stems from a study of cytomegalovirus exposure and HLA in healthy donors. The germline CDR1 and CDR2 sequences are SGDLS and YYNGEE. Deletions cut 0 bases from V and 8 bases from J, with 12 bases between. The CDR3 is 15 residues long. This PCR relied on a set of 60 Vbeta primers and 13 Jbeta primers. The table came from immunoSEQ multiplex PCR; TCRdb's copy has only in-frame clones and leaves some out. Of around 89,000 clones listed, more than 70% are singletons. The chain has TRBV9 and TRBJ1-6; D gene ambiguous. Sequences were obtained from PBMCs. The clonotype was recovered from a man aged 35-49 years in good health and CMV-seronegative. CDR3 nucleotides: TGTGCCAGCAGCGTAGAAGGTATTGGAGATTCACCCCTCCACTTT. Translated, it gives CASSVEGIGDSPLHF.